This T cell receptor beta chain stems from a study of post-analysis software for immune sequencing data (dated by TCRdb to between 2014 and 2017). For context, the study as a whole: Relapsing-remitting, secondary progressive and progressive-relapsing multiple sclerosis were recorded as disease courses, and subtype annotation was lacking for some patients. A subset of samples was prepared in parallel using single-end sample barcoding, then pooled and co-amplified after Illumina adapter ligation. Patient repertoires were compared against 11 previously published healthy control repertoires from donors aged roughly 6 to 26 years.

Points the paper makes about the study in general: Patients showed significantly higher frequencies than controls for a handful of TRBV segments, among them TRBV5-6, TRBV5-1 and TRBV20-1. Multiple sclerosis patients had significantly lower normalized Chao1 diversity than controls, a result that suggests substantial peripheral T-cell clonal expansion. The control group was slightly older than the multiple sclerosis patient group. Direct clustering with F measure showed strong co-clustering of samples prepared in the same batch, prompting a batch-effect correction.

TCR beta repertoires were profiled from peripheral blood of 13 young patients with multiple sclerosis to demonstrate the VDJtools post-analysis software. The multiple sclerosis patients were children and adolescents ranging in age from roughly 6 to 15 years. The CDR3 runs 14 residues from the cysteine to the phenylalanine. Of the read, only the CDR3 DNA is kept; its 42 bases are in frame from base 1. CDR1 and CDR2, looked up from the germline V gene (reference sequence), are LGHDT and YNNKEL. Trimming removed 1 base from V and 3 bases from J, leaving 10 bases between the germline ends. Preparation of the library involved PCR. Sequencer: Illumina HiSeq 2500. To reduce PCR and sequencing biases, unique molecular identifiers were built into the TCR beta cDNA libraries. Every 1 to 10 million input T cells yielded 500,000 or so cDNA molecules, meaning each molecule approximated one T cell. The patient libraries were prepared and sequenced using the same protocol as the earlier healthy control dataset. Within a given batch, samples were prepared together, multiplexed and sequenced on the same HiSeq lane. The study's processing was this. Raw barcoded reads were processed with MIGEC, and single-read molecular identifier groups were discarded before consensus assembly and CDR3 extraction. Clonotype tables were post-analysed with VDJtools, normalizing diversity by down-sampling all datasets to the smallest sample size. In repertoire overlap clustering, CDR3 amino acid sequences, but not nucleotide sequences, were matched to correct batch-related cross-sample contamination. TCRdb applied fastp at Q25 and MiXCR to the public reads, then kept only in-frame beta chains. Each CDR3 protein appears once, grouped with its most common genes and DNA. TCRdb, not the authors, supplied the V and J calls. For this sample there are about 200,000 distinct CDR3 sequences; 29% appear just once. The ten largest clones take up around 3.2% of the sample.

This clonotype came up a few times. The specificity of this receptor is unknown. No base quality information exists; no much larger clone differs at one position. The rearranged segments are TRBV3-1 and TRBJ2-7; a confident D gene designation cannot be given. Sequencing used blood. The receptor was derived from a girl between 2 and 17 years old with multiple sclerosis. The CDR3 corresponds to CASSQGRTLYEQYF. The DNA sequence reads TGTGCCAGCAGCCAAGGCAGGACCCTCTACGAGCAGTACTTC.